The table lists the clone carrying this TCR beta chain with many counts. Its antigen is not identified. With molecular barcodes, quantitative 5'-RACE was used to make the TCR beta libraries. TCRdb itself ran the 5' RACE reads through MiXCR, one entry per CDR3 protein. The table includes some 130,000 distinct CDR3 sequences, 12% to 15% detected once. This entry belongs to a study of CD8 T cells in ankylosing spondylitis. The study's findings and limits: Significantly higher representation of disease-linked clones was reported for matched ankylosing spondylitis synovial fluid.

The CDR3 has 14 amino acids. Unmatched junction bases numbered 6, after V lost 4 bases and J lost 2 bases. Germline CDR1 DFQATT, CDR2 SNEGSKA (reference sequence). The chain employs TRBV20-1 and TRBJ2-7; 9 positions agree with TRBD1. The sequence derives from a female donor with ankylosing spondylitis or in good health (not recorded which). The sequencing sample was made of blood, either unsorted or a sorted T cell fraction (not recorded which). The DNA for the CDR3 is TGCAGTGCTACCTCGGGACAGGGTACCTACGAGCAGTACTTC. Its translation is CSATSGQGTYEQYF.